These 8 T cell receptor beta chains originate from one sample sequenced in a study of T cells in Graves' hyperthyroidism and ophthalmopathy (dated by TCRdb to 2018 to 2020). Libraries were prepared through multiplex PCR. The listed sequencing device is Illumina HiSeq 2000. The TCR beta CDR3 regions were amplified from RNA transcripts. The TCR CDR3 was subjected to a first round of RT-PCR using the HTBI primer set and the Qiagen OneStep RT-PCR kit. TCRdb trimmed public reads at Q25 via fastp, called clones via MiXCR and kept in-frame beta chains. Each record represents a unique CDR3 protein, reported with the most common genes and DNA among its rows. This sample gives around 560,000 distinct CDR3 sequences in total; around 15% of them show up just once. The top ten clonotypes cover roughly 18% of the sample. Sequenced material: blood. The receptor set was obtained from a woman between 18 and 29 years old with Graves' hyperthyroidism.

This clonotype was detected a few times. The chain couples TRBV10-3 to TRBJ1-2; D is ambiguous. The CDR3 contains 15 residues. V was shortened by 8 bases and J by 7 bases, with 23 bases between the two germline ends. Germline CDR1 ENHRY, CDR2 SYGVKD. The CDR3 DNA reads TGTGCCATCCAGGCAGAGCAGAGGACTGGTGGTGGCTACACCTTC. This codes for CAIQAEQRTGGGYTF.

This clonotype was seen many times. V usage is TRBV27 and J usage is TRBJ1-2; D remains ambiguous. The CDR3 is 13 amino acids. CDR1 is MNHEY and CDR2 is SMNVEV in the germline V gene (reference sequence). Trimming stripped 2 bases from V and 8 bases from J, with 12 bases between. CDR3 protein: CASSLRDGVGYTF. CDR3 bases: TGTGCCAGCAGTTTAAGGGATGGGGTCGGCTACACCTTC.

The CDR3 nucleotides read TGTGCCAGCTCACCGAAACAGGGGACCCTATCAGATACGCAGTATTTT. It codes for CASSPKQGTLSDTQYF. The chain joins TRBV18 to TRBJ2-3; 7 bases line up with TRBD1. CDR1 is KGHSH and CDR2 is LQKENI in the germline V gene. The CDR3 totals 16 residues. Trimming removed 3 bases from V and 4 bases from J; junction bases left unmatched: 10.

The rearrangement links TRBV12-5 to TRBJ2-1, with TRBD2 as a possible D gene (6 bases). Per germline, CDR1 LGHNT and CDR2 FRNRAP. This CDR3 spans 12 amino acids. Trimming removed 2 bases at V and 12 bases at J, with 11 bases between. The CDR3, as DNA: TGTGCTAGTGGTTTGTTAGGGACTTGGCAGTTCTTC. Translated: CASGLLGTWQFF.

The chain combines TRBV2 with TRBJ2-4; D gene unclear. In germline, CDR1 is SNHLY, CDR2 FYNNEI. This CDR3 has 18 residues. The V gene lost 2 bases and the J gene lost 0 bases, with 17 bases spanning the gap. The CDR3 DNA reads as TGTGCCAGCAGTGAAACACAGACTGGAAAGCTAGCCAAAAACATTCAGTACTTC. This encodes CASSETQTGKLAKNIQYF. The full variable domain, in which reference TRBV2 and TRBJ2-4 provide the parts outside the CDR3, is EPEVTQTPSHQVTQMGQEVILRCVPISNHLYFYWYRQILGQKVEFLVSFYNNEISEKSEIFDDQFSVERPDGSNFTLKIRSTKLEDSAMYFCASSETQTGKLAKNIQYFGAGTRLSVL.

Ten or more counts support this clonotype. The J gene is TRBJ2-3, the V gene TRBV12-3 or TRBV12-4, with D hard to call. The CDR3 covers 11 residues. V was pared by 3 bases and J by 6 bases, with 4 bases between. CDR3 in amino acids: CASSFGDTQYF. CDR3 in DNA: TGTGCCAGCAGTTTCGGGGATACGCAGTATTTT.

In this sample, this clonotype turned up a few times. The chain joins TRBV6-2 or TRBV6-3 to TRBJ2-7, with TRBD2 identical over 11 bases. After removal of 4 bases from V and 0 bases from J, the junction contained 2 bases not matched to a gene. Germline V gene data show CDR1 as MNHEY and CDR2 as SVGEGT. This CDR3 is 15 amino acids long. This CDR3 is CASSFGLAGSYEQYF. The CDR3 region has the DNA TGTGCCAGCAGTTTTGGACTAGCGGGCTCCTACGAGCAGTACTTC.

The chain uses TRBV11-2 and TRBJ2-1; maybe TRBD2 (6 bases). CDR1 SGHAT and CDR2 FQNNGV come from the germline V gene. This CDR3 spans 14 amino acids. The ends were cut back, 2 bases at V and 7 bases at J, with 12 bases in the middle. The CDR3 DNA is TGTGCCAGCAGCTTATCTAGCGCGGTTAATGAGCAGTTCTTC. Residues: CASSLSSAVNEQFF.